Listed here are 18 T cell receptor beta chains from one sample, sequenced in a study of blood T cells in healthy people across ages. Sample-barcoded 5' priming and a J-beta primer mix drove a second PCR of about 6 to 12 cycles. TCRdb recomputed calls from the 5' RACE reads with MiXCR, one row per CDR3 protein. The sample holds some 890,000 distinct CDR3 sequences, almost 30% seen once. This sample also appeared in a second study, on T cells of mothers and their children.

The sequenced material came from blood. These receptors originate from a woman in her forties in good health.

A few counts support this clonotype. V gene TRBV5-1 combines with J gene TRBJ2-1; perhaps TRBD2 as D (6 bases). The V gene lost 6 bases and the J gene lost 10 bases, with 17 bases spanning the gap. Germline V CDR1 and CDR2: SGHRS, YFSETQ. This CDR3 comprises 13 residues. The CDR3 spells CASTSGTSREQFF. The CDR3 DNA follows: TGCGCCAGCACCTCAGGGACTTCTAGGGAGCAGTTCTTC.

The rearrangement joins TRBV7-2 to TRBJ2-2; TRBD1 or TRBD2 may be the D gene (6 bases each). Germline V CDR1 and CDR2: SGHTA, FQGNSA. The CDR3 is 14 residues long. The V and J ends lost 0 bases and 10 bases respectively, with 12 bases between them. This CDR3 reads CASSLARGALELFF. The CDR3 nucleotides read TGTGCCAGCAGCTTAGCTAGGGGGGCCTTGGAGCTGTTTTTT.

Only a few counts were recorded for this clonotype. This chain links TRBV5-1 with TRBJ2-1; 11 nucleotides align to TRBD2. This CDR3 has 17 residues. Germline CDR1 and CDR2: SGHRS and YFSETQ. Trimming took 3 bases from V and 4 from J; bases not matched to a gene: 9. CDR3 amino acids: CASSSLLSGGAYNEQFF. DNA of the CDR3: TGCGCCAGCAGCTCACTTCTTAGCGGGGGGGCGTACAATGAGCAGTTCTTC. The variable domain in full, completed from reference TRBV5-1 and TRBJ2-1, reads KAGVTQTPRYLIKTRGQQVTLSCSPISGHRSVSWYQQTPGQGLQFLFEYFSETQRNKGNFPGRFSGRQFSNSRSEMNVSTLELGDSALYLCASSSLLSGGAYNEQFFGPGTRLTVL.

This clonotype was seen more than once but under ten times. The rearrangement uses TRBV25-1 and TRBJ1-4; D is possibly TRBD1 (6 bases). There are 13 residues in the CDR3. In germline, CDR1 is MGHDK, CDR2 SYGVNS. V gave up 4 bases and J gave up 6 bases, with 9 bases separating them. Here the CDR3 DNA reads TGTGCCAGCAGTGTGGCAGGGGATGAAAAACTGTTTTTT. Amino acid sequence: CASSVAGDEKLFF. The full variable domain, in which reference TRBV25-1 and TRBJ1-4 provide the parts outside the CDR3, is EADIYQTPRYLVIGTGKKITLECSQTMGHDKMYWYQQDPGMELHLIHYSYGVNSTEKGDLSSESTVSRIRTEHFPLTLESARPSHTSQYLCASSVAGDEKLFFGSGTQLSVL.

This clonotype was seen only a few times. A much larger clone sits a single nucleotide away, making a read error possible. V is TRBV15 and J is TRBJ2-5; the D gene is possibly TRBD2 (5 bases). Germline lookup yields CDR1 LNHNV and CDR2 YYDKDF (reference sequence). The length of the CDR3 is 12 residues. Trimming took off 8 bases at V and 11 bases at J, with 18 bases between the two ends. CDR3: CATAKDGVEQYF. The CDR3 nucleotides are TGTGCCACCGCTAAGGACGGGGTTGAGCAGTACTTC.

This clonotype came up many times. CDR3 loop: CASSPGTPETEQFF. CDR3 DNA: TGTGCCAGCAGTCCCGGGACTCCCGAGACAGAGCAGTTCTTC. This chain uses TRBV12-3 or TRBV12-4 with TRBJ2-1, with TRBD2 as a possible D gene (6 bases). The length of the CDR3 is 14 residues. V was clipped by 5 bases and J by 10 bases, with 18 bases between them.

This clonotype was counted ten times or more. The chain employs TRBV12-3 or TRBV12-4 and TRBJ1-2; 9 bases line up with TRBD1. Trimming cost V 3 bases and J 7 bases; bases outside gene matches: 6. The CDR3 runs to 14 residues. The CDR3 spells CASSLGQGVGGYTF. CDR3 nucleotides: TGTGCCAGCAGTTTGGGACAGGGTGTAGGTGGCTACACCTTC.

The chain recombines TRBV19 with TRBJ2-6, with unresolved D. Germline V CDR1 and CDR2: LNHDA, SQIVND (reference sequence). There are 17 residues in the CDR3. The V end was cut by 3 bases, the J end by 0 bases, with 12 bases between. CDR3 nucleotide sequence: TGTGCCAGTAGTATTGTCCTATCCGCCTCTGGGGCCAACGTCCTGACTTTC. Translated, it gives CASSIVLSASGANVLTF.

As concerns this clonotype: A much larger clonotype is one base distant, so this may be a read error. The chain joins TRBV6-1 to TRBJ2-4; D may be TRBD1 or TRBD2 (5 bases each). The CDR3 length is 15 residues. Germline loops: CDR1 MNHNS, CDR2 SASEGT. Trimming took off 8 bases at V and 4 bases at J, with 18 bases between the two ends. CDR3 sequence (DNA): TGTGCCAGCTGGCATAACGGGGCCACTAAAAACATTCAGTACTTC. Protein: CASWHNGATKNIQYF.

The table lists this clonotype with a few counts. The rearrangement links TRBV20-1 to TRBJ1-5, with D perhaps matching TRBD1 (5 bases). CDR3 size: 15 residues. Germline CDR1 is DFQATT and CDR2 is SNEGSKA (reference sequence). The V end lost 3 bases, the J end lost 7 bases, and 19 bases lay between the germline ends. The CDR3 DNA follows: TGCAGTGCTAGGGGTACCAGGGAGGATCGGCAGCCCCAGCATTTT. It yields the protein CSARGTREDRQPQHF.

The V and J genes are TRBV4-3 and TRBJ1-2, with TRBD1 matching over 8 bases. The CDR3 runs 14 residues. Germline trimming cut 2 bases from V and 5 bases from J; bases unmatched to any gene: 4. Germline CDR1 and CDR2: LGHNA and YSLEER. This CDR3 is CASSQQGAFYGYTF. CDR3 bases: TGCGCCAGCAGCCAACAGGGGGCCTTTTATGGCTACACCTTC.

The chain joins TRBV28 to TRBJ2-7; the D gene is possibly TRBD1 (6 bases). The length of the CDR3 is 11 residues. Germline CDR1 and CDR2: MDHEN and SYDVKM. Trimming left V 4 bases short and J 7 bases short, with 8 bases between. CDR3 DNA sequence: TGTGCCAGCAGTTATACAGGGGAGCAGTACTTC. It encodes CASSYTGEQYF.

The chain couples TRBV15 to TRBJ2-3; D is possibly TRBD2 (6 bases). Trimming stripped 11 bases from V and 5 bases from J, with 17 bases between. CDR3 length: 13 amino acids. The V gene's germline CDR1 is LNHNV and CDR2 YYDKDF (reference sequence). The CDR3 DNA is TGTGCCGCCCGATGGGGAGGAGTAGATACGCAGTATTTT. Translating it yields CAARWGGVDTQYF.

This clonotype has just a few counts. The chain employs TRBV5-1 and TRBJ2-3; no clear D. The germline gives CDR1 SGHRS, CDR2 YFSETQ. This CDR3 is built from 15 residues. V dropped 2 bases and J dropped 0 bases, with 10 bases sitting between them. The CDR3 nucleotides are TGCGCCAGCAGCTTACGGCAAGATAGCACAGATACGCAGTATTTT. The encoded protein is CASSLRQDSTDTQYF. Full variable domain (rest looked up from reference TRBV5-1 and TRBJ2-3): KAGVTQTPRYLIKTRGQQVTLSCSPISGHRSVSWYQQTPGQGLQFLFEYFSETQRNKGNFPGRFSGRQFSNSRSEMNVSTLELGDSALYLCASSLRQDSTDTQYFGPGTRLTVL.

This clonotype was seen only a few times. This sequence joins TRBV14 and TRBJ1-1; tentatively, D is TRBD1 (5 bases). The CDR3 runs to 12 residues. CDR1 SGHDN and CDR2 FVKESK come from the germline V gene. V was cut by 1 base and J by 11 bases, with 11 bases left in between. CDR3 in amino acids: CASSQVAGGAFF. In DNA form, the CDR3 reads TGTGCCAGCAGCCAAGTAGCGGGGGGGGCTTTCTTT.

This sequence joins TRBV7-3 and TRBJ1-1; D remains unclear. The V and J ends lost 2 bases and 1 base respectively, with 11 bases between them. The CDR3 extends over 15 amino acids. Looked up from germline, CDR1 is SGHTA and CDR2 is FQGTGA. In nucleotides, the CDR3 is TGTGCCAGCAGCTTATCGGCAGAACCGAACACTGAAGCTTTCTTT. Its protein is CASSLSAEPNTEAFF.

This clonotype was seen more than once but under ten times. The chain employs TRBV10-3 and TRBJ2-2; D is perhaps TRBD1 (6 bases). The CDR3 is made up of 15 amino acids. The V end lost 6 bases, the J end lost 1 base, and 12 bases lay between the germline ends. Germline CDR1 is ENHRY and CDR2 is SYGVKD. Here the CDR3 reads CAIRTTTGNTGELFF. The DNA for the CDR3 is TGTGCCATCAGGACGACGACAGGGAACACCGGGGAGCTGTTTTTT.

This clonotype was seen many times. The CDR3 DNA reads TGTGCCAGCAGTTTATCTTTTGGGACTAGCGAAGAGACCCAGTACTTC. Protein: CASSLSFGTSEETQYF. This chain joins TRBV27 and TRBJ2-5, with 10 bases aligning to TRBD2. The germline V gene has CDR1 MNHEY and CDR2 SMNVEV (reference sequence). V shed 0 bases and J 3 bases; nucleotides not matched to a gene: 4. CDR3 length: 16 amino acids.